Listed here are 31 T cell receptor beta chains from one sample, sequenced in a study of T cell responses to AZD1222 COVID-19 vaccine. Profiling relied on immunoSEQ multiplex PCR, and the TCRdb table lists in-frame clones only, not all of them. The sample has 150,000 or so clones; about 85% are singletons. The sample here was peripheral blood, taken on day 0 of AZD1222 vaccination. These receptors were collected from an adult in good health.

The chain carries TRBV5-1 and TRBJ1-3; D gene unclear. The CDR3 contains 13 residues. Germline-derived CDR1 and CDR2 are SGHRS and YFSETQ. Trimming cost V 5 bases and J 1 base, with 7 bases left between them. The CDR3 spells CASRPISGNTIYF. CDR3 coding DNA: TGCGCCAGCAGACCTATATCTGGAAACACCATATATTTT. Together with reference TRBV5-1 and TRBJ1-3, the CDR3 gives the full variable domain: KAGVTQTPRYLIKTRGQQVTLSCSPISGHRSVSWYQQTPGQGLQFLFEYFSETQRNKGNFPGRFSGRQFSNSRSEMNVSTLELGDSALYLCASRPISGNTIYFGEGSWLTVV.

This chain links TRBV7-2 with TRBJ2-3; D is perhaps TRBD2 (6 bases). V was trimmed by 2 bases and J by 2 bases, leaving 11 bases between them. There are 15 residues in the CDR3. The germline V gene has CDR1 SGHTA and CDR2 FQGNSA. The CDR3 reads CASSLIGGYTDTQYF. For the CDR3, the DNA is TGTGCCAGCAGCTTAATAGGAGGGTACACAGATACGCAGTATTTT.

The CDR3 DNA reads as TGTGCCAGCAGTGACAGGCACTACGAGCAGTACTTC. Its translation is CASSDRHYEQYF. The J gene is TRBJ2-7, the V gene TRBV2; D is ambiguous. V was trimmed by 3 bases and J by 3 bases, leaving 6 bases between them. The CDR3 length is 12 residues. Germline loops: CDR1 SNHLY, CDR2 FYNNEI.

The chain combines TRBV10-3 with TRBJ1-3; tentatively, D is TRBD1 (6 bases). Trimming shortened V by 6 bases and J by 4 bases, and 16 bases separated the two germline ends. CDR3 length equals 15 residues. Germline V lookup: CDR1 ENHRY, CDR2 SYGVKD. CDR3 DNA sequence: TGTGCCATCAGGGAACAGGGTACATCGGGAAACACCATATATTTT. It translates to CAIREQGTSGNTIYF.

The V and J genes are TRBV7-2 and TRBJ2-5; no clear D gene. Per germline, CDR1 SGHTA and CDR2 FQGNSA. The CDR3 totals 14 residues. V dropped 4 bases and J dropped 1 base, with 10 bases sitting between them. The DNA for the CDR3 is TGTGCCAGCAGCTCCGGACGGGTCCAAGAGACCCAGTACTTC. This codes for CASSSGRVQETQYF.

This chain connects TRBV5-1 to TRBJ1-1; perhaps TRBD1 as D (5 bases). From germline, CDR1 is SGHRS and CDR2 YFSETQ. The CDR3 contains 14 residues. The V end was cut by 6 bases, the J end by 2 bases, with 14 bases between. In DNA form, the CDR3 reads TGCGCCAGCAAGGATCAAGGGGTAAACACTGAAGCTTTCTTT. Its translation is CASKDQGVNTEAFF.

The chain joins TRBV5-1 to TRBJ2-2, with a weak D call TRBD2 (6 bases). This CDR3 has 16 residues. V lost 0 bases to trimming and J lost 4 bases, with 13 bases between them. In germline, CDR1 is SGHRS, CDR2 YFSETQ. The chain's CDR3 is CASSLVGGLGTGELFF. The CDR3 region has the DNA TGCGCCAGCAGCTTGGTCGGGGGTTTGGGCACCGGGGAGCTGTTTTTT. The entire variable domain, with the rest obtained from reference TRBV5-1 and TRBJ2-2, is as follows: KAGVTQTPRYLIKTRGQQVTLSCSPISGHRSVSWYQQTPGQGLQFLFEYFSETQRNKGNFPGRFSGRQFSNSRSEMNVSTLELGDSALYLCASSLVGGLGTGELFFGEGSRLTVL.

The gene calls are TRBV19 and TRBJ2-6; D may be TRBD1 (7 bases). V was clipped by 4 bases and J by 2 bases, with 15 bases between them. The CDR3 consists of 17 residues. The germline gives CDR1 LNHDA, CDR2 SQIVND (reference sequence). CDR3 sequence (DNA): TGTGCCAGTAGTACCAATGACAGGGAGGCTGGGGCCAACGTCCTGACTTTC. Amino acid sequence: CASSTNDREAGANVLTF. The full variable domain, with the rest looked up from reference TRBV19 and TRBJ2-6, is DGGITQSPKYLFRKEGQNVTLSCEQNLNHDAMYWYRQDPGQGLRLIYYSQIVNDFQKGDIAEGYSVSREKKESFPLTVTSAQKNPTAFYLCASSTNDREAGANVLTFGAGSRLTVL.

This clone was seen just once. The chain uses TRBV7-8 and TRBJ1-5; 8 nucleotides align to TRBD1. V dropped 3 bases and J dropped 0; count of bases not matched to a gene: 4. The germline CDR1 and CDR2 sequences are SGHVS and FQNEAQ. The CDR3 consists of 16 residues. In DNA, the CDR3 is TGTGCCAGCAGCTTGCGACAGGGGAATAGCAATCAGCCCCAGCATTTT. This sequence encodes CASSLRQGNSNQPQHF.

Remarks on this clone: This CDR3 is also generated by other DNA sequences in the sample. The rearrangement uses TRBV6-1 and TRBJ1-1; TRBD1 matches at 8 bases. The V segment lost 3 bases and the J segment 5 bases; nucleotides outside the gene matches: 5. CDR3 length: 14 amino acids. Looked up from germline, CDR1 is MNHNS and CDR2 is SASEGT. The CDR3 reads CASSDQGAVTEAFF. In DNA, the CDR3 is TGTGCCAGCAGTGATCAGGGGGCGGTGACTGAAGCTTTCTTT.

This clone has a single count. The chain combines TRBV28 with TRBJ1-1; TRBD1 agrees at 7 bases. The CDR3 is made up of 16 amino acids. J gave up 3 bases and V 4 bases, and 11 bases lay outside the gene matches. Germline V CDR1 and CDR2: MDHEN, SYDVKM. The CDR3 sequence is CASSSPTGNEDTEAFF. CDR3 nucleotide sequence: TGTGCCAGCAGTTCACCGACAGGGAATGAGGACACTGAAGCTTTCTTT. The full variable domain, rest sourced from reference TRBV28 and TRBJ1-1, is DVKVTQSSRYLVKRTGEKVFLECVQDMDHENMFWYRQDPGLGLRLIYFSYDVKMKEKGDIPEGYSVSREKKERFSLILESASTNQTSMYLCASSSPTGNEDTEAFFGQGTRLTVV.

CDR3 protein: CASSTPDRGVGGYTF. In DNA, the CDR3 is TGTGCCAGCAGCACCCCGGATAGAGGGGTAGGAGGCTACACCTTC. The genes are TRBV28 and TRBJ1-2, with D possibly TRBD1 on 5 matching bases. V gave up 6 bases and J gave up 8 bases, with 22 bases separating them. Germline V lookup: CDR1 MDHEN, CDR2 SYDVKM. The CDR3 length is 15 residues.

This clone was detected once. The chain links TRBV24-1 to TRBJ2-5; either TRBD1 or TRBD2 may fit D (6 bases each). Germline assignment: CDR1 KGHDR and CDR2 SFDVKD. This CDR3 is 16 amino acids long. Trimming left V 5 bases short and J 4 bases short, with 19 bases between. CDR3 nucleotides: TGTGCCACCAGTGGGTCCGACCCGGGGGCGGGAGAGACCCAGTACTTC. Translated, it gives CATSGSDPGAGETQYF.

This clone was counted between two and nine times. The chain is built from TRBV3-1 (or the pseudogene TRBV3-2) and TRBJ2-7; 8 nucleotides line up with TRBD1. The CDR3 spans 15 residues. The V and J ends lost 1 base and 7 bases, in that order; junction bases with no gene match: 9. Germline V gene lookup returns CDR1 LGHDT and CDR2 YNNKEL (reference sequence). The CDR3 is CASSQGRDRSLEQYF. As DNA, the CDR3 is TGTGCCAGCAGCCAAGGACGGGACAGGTCTTTGGAGCAGTACTTC.

This sequence joins TRBV2 and TRBJ2-1; possibly TRBD1 for D (5 bases). Trimming left V 7 bases short and J 7 bases short, with 17 bases between. This CDR3 comprises 14 residues. Per the germline V gene, CDR1 is SNHLY and CDR2 is FYNNEI. In nucleotides, the CDR3 is TGTGCCAGCAAGGGGAAGGGTCTGGGAAATGAGCAGTTCTTC. Its protein product is CASKGKGLGNEQFF.

The V gene is TRBV1, the J gene TRBJ2-3; the table calls TRBD2, which could not be checked here. TRBV1 is a listed pseudogene. There are 17 residues in the CDR3. CDR3 in amino acids: CTSSPRGAGGSIDTQYF. CDR3 DNA: TGCACCAGCAGTCCCCGAGGGGCGGGGGGGTCGATAGATACGCAGTATTTT.

The rearrangement links TRBV5-6 to TRBJ2-7; 8 bases fit TRBD1. The trim removed 0 bases at V and 0 bases at J, leaving 11 bases unmatched. Germline V gene data show CDR1 as SGHDT and CDR2 as YYEEEE. The CDR3 is 18 residues long. Here the CDR3 reads CASSLAYPGQVNSYEQYF. CDR3 coding DNA: TGTGCCAGCAGCTTGGCCTATCCGGGACAGGTAAACTCCTACGAGCAGTACTTC.

V usage is TRBV5-1 and J usage is TRBJ2-7, with unresolved D. Between the trimmed V and J ends, which lost 0 bases and 5 bases, there was a span of 6 bases. The CDR3 is made up of 12 amino acids. Germline V gene data show CDR1 as SGHRS and CDR2 as YFSETQ. The DNA of the CDR3 is TGCGCCAGCAGCTTGGAGATGGACGAGCAGTACTTC. Its translation: CASSLEMDEQYF.

The chain has TRBV9 and TRBJ1-6; possibly TRBD1 for D (6 bases). V lost 0 bases and J lost 7, with 20 bases in between. CDR3 length: 18 amino acids. The V gene's germline CDR1 is SGDLS and CDR2 YYNGEE. CDR3: CASSVATGTPLINSPLHF. CDR3 coding DNA: TGTGCCAGCAGCGTAGCTACAGGGACTCCGCTTATAAATTCACCCCTCCACTTT.

This rearrangement joins TRBV6-2 or TRBV6-3 to TRBJ2-5; D possibly matches TRBD1 or TRBD2 (5 bases each). The germline gives CDR1 MNHEY, CDR2 SVGEGT. The CDR3 totals 14 residues. Trimming cost V 5 bases and J 4 bases, with 14 bases left between them. The CDR3 bases are TGTGCCAGCAGTGCCCCCGGGGCGCCAGAGACCCAGTACTTC. This translates into CASSAPGAPETQYF.

The CDR3 DNA reads TGTGCCAGCAGTGCCGATACCTCAGGGGACACTGAAGCTTTCTTT. Translation gives CASSADTSGDTEAFF. The rearrangement links TRBV25-1 to TRBJ1-1; TRBD1 is a possible D gene (6 bases). The germline V gene has CDR1 MGHDK and CDR2 SYGVNS. The V end was cut by 4 bases, the J end by 3 bases, with 15 bases between. This CDR3 contains 15 residues.

The chain links TRBV27 to TRBJ2-3, with D perhaps matching TRBD1 or TRBD2 (6 bases each). CDR3 length: 20 residues. Germline V gene lookup returns CDR1 MNHEY and CDR2 SMNVEV (reference sequence). Trimming removed 2 bases at V and 2 bases at J, with 26 bases between. CDR3 nucleotide sequence: TGTGCCAGCAGTTTACTCCAAGTGGCCCGGGGGCCACGTCCCACAGATACGCAGTATTTT. This translates into CASSLLQVARGPRPTDTQYF.

The CDR3 coding sequence is TGTGCCAGCTCCCCGGGACTCACTGAAAAACTGTTTTTT. Its translation: CASSPGLTEKLFF. V usage is TRBV18 and J usage is TRBJ1-4, with D perhaps TRBD1 (5 bases). CDR1 and CDR2 (germline): KGHSH, LQKENI. The V and J ends lost 6 bases and 7 bases respectively, with 12 bases between them. This CDR3 has 13 amino acids.

The chain carries TRBV29-1 and TRBJ1-4; 7 positions agree with TRBD1. The J segment lost 3 bases and the V segment lost 7 bases, leaving 11 bases of the junction unmatched. The length of the CDR3 is 15 residues. Germline loops: CDR1 SQVTM, CDR2 ANQGSEA. The CDR3, as DNA: TGCAGCGCTGCGCAGACCGGGACAGCTAATGAAAAACTGTTTTTT. Translated, it gives CSAAQTGTANEKLFF. The whole variable domain, filled in from reference TRBV29-1 and TRBJ1-4, reads SAVISQKPSRDICQRGTSLTIQCQVDSQVTMMFWYRQQPGQSLTLIATANQGSEATYESGFVIDKFPISRPNLTFSTLTVSNMSPEDSSIYLCSAAQTGTANEKLFFGSGTQLSVL.

The chain joins TRBV6-2 or TRBV6-3 to TRBJ1-2; D remains unclear. The CDR3 has 15 amino acids. V gave up 0 bases and J gave up 4 bases, with 12 bases separating them. Germline values: CDR1 MNHEY, CDR2 SVGEGT. Written as DNA, the CDR3 is TGTGCCAGCAGTTACTCCGGCAGCCTCTCCTATGGCTACACCTTC. It encodes CASSYSGSLSYGYTF.

This chain uses TRBV15 with TRBJ2-1; tentatively, D is TRBD1 or TRBD2 (7 bases each). CDR1 and CDR2 from the germline V gene are LNHNV and YYDKDF (reference sequence). CDR3 length: 15 residues. The V and J ends lost 1 base and 7 bases respectively, with 14 bases between them. The CDR3, as DNA: TGTGCCACCAGCAGAGGGGAGGGGGCCGGGAATGAGCAGTTCTTC. Translating gives CATSRGEGAGNEQFF.

V usage is TRBV5-1 and J usage is TRBJ2-7; possibly TRBD1 for D (5 bases). CDR3 length: 12 residues. The germline V gene encodes CDR1 SGHRS and CDR2 YFSETQ. The V end lost 7 bases, the J end lost 2 bases, and 10 bases lay between the germline ends. The DNA for the CDR3 is TGCGCCAGCGCGGACACCGCCTACGAGCAGTACTTC. It yields the protein CASADTAYEQYF.

This sequence joins TRBV5-5 and TRBJ2-2; TRBD1 matches 7 bases. Germline V gene data show CDR1 as SGHKS and CDR2 as YYEKEE (reference sequence). V was clipped by 4 bases and J by 3 bases; unmatched bases: 9. The CDR3 length is 16 residues. The CDR3 nucleotides read TGTGCCAGCAGCCGTTTATCGGGACAGTACACCGGGGAGCTGTTTTTT. Protein sequence: CASSRLSGQYTGELFF.

The rearrangement joins TRBV18 to TRBJ2-7, with 8 bases aligning to TRBD1. Germline values: CDR1 KGHSH, CDR2 LQKENI. This CDR3 spans 13 amino acids. The V segment lost 5 bases and the J segment 7 bases; nucleotides outside the gene matches: 7. CDR3 region: CASSDRGAREQYF. CDR3 in DNA: TGTGCCAGCTCAGACAGGGGTGCGAGGGAGCAGTACTTC.

The chain is built from TRBV29-1 and TRBJ2-7; D possibly corresponds to TRBD1 (6 bases). The CDR3 totals 14 residues. Germline CDR1 and CDR2: SQVTM and ANQGSEA. V lost 6 bases, J lost 7 bases, and 22 bases lay in between. CDR3: CSVAPGTIRGEQYF. Here the CDR3 DNA reads TGCAGCGTAGCTCCCGGGACAATTAGAGGAGAGCAGTACTTC.

The chain uses TRBV4-3 and TRBJ2-7, with D perhaps assigned TRBD1 or TRBD2 (5 bases each). The CDR3 is made up of 11 amino acids. V was clipped by 1 base and J by 8 bases, with 6 bases between them. Germline CDR1 reads LGHNA; CDR2 reads YSLEER. CDR3 protein: CASSQGGQQYF. CDR3 in DNA: TGCGCCAGCAGCCAAGGGGGACAGCAGTACTTC.